A selection of T cell receptor beta chains follows, all from one sample in a study of T cells in Graves' hyperthyroidism and ophthalmopathy. TCRdb re-analysed the multiplex PCR reads in MiXCR, keeping a single row per CDR3 protein. The sample yields about 59,000 distinct CDR3 sequences, approximately 53% seen once. Sequencing input: blood. These receptors were obtained from a woman aged 60-75 years with Graves' ophthalmopathy. CDR3s include the opening cysteine and the closing phenylalanine or tryptophan. The order of the fields is D gene, V gene, clone size, J gene, CDR3 DNA, CDR3 protein. A D gene is named only where the DNA matches it firmly. Not all rows give a size; the values are once, few, many and, for expanded clones, a class.

-	TRBV9	once	TRBJ1-2	TGTGCCAGCAGAGGGACTAGCGGGGGATATAACTATGGCTACACCTTC	CASRGTSGGYNYGYTF
TRBD1	TRBV2	once	TRBJ1-2	TGTGCCAGCAGTCAGGACAGGGCTGGAGGCTACACCTTC	CASSQDRAGGYTF
-	TRBV11-2	-	TRBJ1-1	TGTGCCAGCAGCCTCATTGAGGGAGTGAACACTGAAGCTTTCTTT	CASSLIEGVNTEAFF
-	TRBV6-6	many	TRBJ1-1	TGTGCCAGCAGTTACAGGGGGGGGAACACTGAAGCTTTCTTT	CASSYRGGNTEAFF
-	TRBV28	-	TRBJ1-6	TGTGCCAGCAGTGGGGGGGGAGAGGGTTCACCCCTCCACTTT	CASSGGGEGSPLHF
-	TRBV4-2	many	TRBJ2-7	TGTGCCAGCAGCCATGGAGGACAATCATCCTACGAGCAGTACTTC	CASSHGGQSSYEQYF
-	TRBV20-1	-	TRBJ2-7	TGCAGTGCCGTAAGATTGACAGTCGGCGAGCAGTACTTC	CSAVRLTVGEQYF
TRBD1	TRBV10-3	-	TRBJ1-2	TGTGCCATCAGTCTACGGGGACATGACAGGGGGCGAGGCTATGGCTACACCTTC	CAISLRGHDRGRGYGYTF
TRBD1	TRBV2	-	TRBJ2-1	TGTGCCAGCAGTTGGACAGGGCACAATGAGCAGTTCTTC	CASSWTGHNEQFF
TRBD1	TRBV29-1	-	TRBJ2-7	TGCAGCTTTAGGACAGGGATAACACGCGAGCAGTACTTC	CSFRTGITREQYF